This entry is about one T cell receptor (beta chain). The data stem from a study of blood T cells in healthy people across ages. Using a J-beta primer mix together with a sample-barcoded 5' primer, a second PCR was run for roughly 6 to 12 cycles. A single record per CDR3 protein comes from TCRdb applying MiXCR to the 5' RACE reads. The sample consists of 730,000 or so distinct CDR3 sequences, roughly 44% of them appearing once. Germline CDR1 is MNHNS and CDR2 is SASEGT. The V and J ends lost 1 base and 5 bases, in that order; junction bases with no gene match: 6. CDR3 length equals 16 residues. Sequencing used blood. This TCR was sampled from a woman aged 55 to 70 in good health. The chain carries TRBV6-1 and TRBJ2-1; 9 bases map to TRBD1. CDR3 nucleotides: TGTGCCAGCAGTGAAGTGGGACAGGGTATCCACAATGAGCAGTTCTTC. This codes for CASSEVGQGIHNEQFF.